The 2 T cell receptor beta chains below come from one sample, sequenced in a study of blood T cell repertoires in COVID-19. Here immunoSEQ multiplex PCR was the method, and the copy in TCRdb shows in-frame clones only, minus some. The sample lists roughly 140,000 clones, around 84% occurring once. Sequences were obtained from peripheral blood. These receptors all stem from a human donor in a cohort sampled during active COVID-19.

The CDR3, as DNA: TGTGCCAGCAGCTTAACGACAGGAGCGTATGGCTACACCTTC. Protein: CASSLTTGAYGYTF. The chain combines TRBV7-3 with TRBJ1-2; tentative D call: TRBD1 (6 bases). The CDR3 runs to 14 residues. The V gene's germline CDR1 is SGHTA and CDR2 FQGTGA. With 0 bases removed from V and 5 bases from J, the gap between germline ends came to 10 bases.

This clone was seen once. CDR3 in amino acids: CASSIPGSRTEAFF. Here the CDR3 DNA reads TGTGCCAGTAGTATCCCGGGGTCAAGGACTGAAGCTTTCTTT. The rearrangement uses TRBV19 and TRBJ1-1; D remains ambiguous. Germline CDR1 is LNHDA and CDR2 is SQIVND (reference sequence). The CDR3 runs 14 residues. The ends were cut back, 3 bases at V and 5 bases at J, with 13 bases in the middle.